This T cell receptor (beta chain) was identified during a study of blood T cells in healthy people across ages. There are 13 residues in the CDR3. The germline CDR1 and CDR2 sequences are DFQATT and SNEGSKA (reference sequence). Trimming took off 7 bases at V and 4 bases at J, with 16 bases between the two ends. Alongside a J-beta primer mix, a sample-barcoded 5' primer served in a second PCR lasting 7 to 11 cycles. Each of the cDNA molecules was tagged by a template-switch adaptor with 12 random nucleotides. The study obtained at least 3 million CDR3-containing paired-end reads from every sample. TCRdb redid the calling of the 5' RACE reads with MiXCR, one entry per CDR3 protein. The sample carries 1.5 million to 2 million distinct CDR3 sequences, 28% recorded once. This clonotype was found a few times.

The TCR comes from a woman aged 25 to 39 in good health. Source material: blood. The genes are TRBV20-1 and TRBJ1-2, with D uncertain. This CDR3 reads CSVLSTNPYGYTF. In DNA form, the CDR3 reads TGCAGTGTCCTTTCCACTAACCCCTATGGCTACACCTTC.